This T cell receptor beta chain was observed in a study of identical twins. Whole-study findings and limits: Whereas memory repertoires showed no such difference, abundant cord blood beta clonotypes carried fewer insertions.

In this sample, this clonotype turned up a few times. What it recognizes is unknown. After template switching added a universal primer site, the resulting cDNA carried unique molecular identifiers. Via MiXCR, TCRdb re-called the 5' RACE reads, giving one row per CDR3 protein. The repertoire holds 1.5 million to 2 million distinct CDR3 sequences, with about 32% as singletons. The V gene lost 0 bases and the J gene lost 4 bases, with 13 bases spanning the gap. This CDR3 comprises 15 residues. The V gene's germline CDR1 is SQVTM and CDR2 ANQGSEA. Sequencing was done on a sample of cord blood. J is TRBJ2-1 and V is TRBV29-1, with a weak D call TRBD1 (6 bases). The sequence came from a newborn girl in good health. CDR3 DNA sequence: TGCAGCGTTGAAGACAGGGGCCTCAAATACAATGAGCAGTTCTTC. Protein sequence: CSVEDRGLKYNEQFF.